The 18 T cell receptor beta chains given below trace back to one sample, sequenced in a study of blood T cell repertoires in COVID-19. The table came from immunoSEQ multiplex PCR; TCRdb's copy has only in-frame clones and leaves some out. The sample consists of 270,000 or so clones, approximately 82% of them appearing once. Sequencing used peripheral blood. The receptors come from a woman between 18 and 29 years old with acute or convalescent COVID-19.

The chain employs TRBV2 and TRBJ2-7, with D tentatively TRBD2 (6 bases). The CDR3 is 11 amino acids. From germline, CDR1 is SNHLY and CDR2 FYNNEI. V shed 6 bases and J shed 10 bases, with 13 bases lying between them. CDR3 nucleotides: TGTGCCAGCAGCGCCGAGGGGACTCAGTACTTC. It translates to CASSAEGTQYF.

J is TRBJ1-2 and V is TRBV7-9, with D perhaps matching TRBD1 (5 bases). This CDR3 contains 15 residues. Germline V gene sequence: CDR1 SEHNR, CDR2 FQNEAQ (reference sequence). The V gene lost 5 bases and the J gene lost 5 bases, with 18 bases spanning the gap. The CDR3 coding sequence is TGTGCCAGCAGCCCGGTTTTGGGGCCCGATTATGGCTACACCTTC. It translates to CASSPVLGPDYGYTF.

This clone was detected a few times. The rearrangement uses TRBV6-1 and TRBJ2-1; unclear D gene. CDR3 length: 11 residues. V lost 2 bases to trimming and J lost 7 bases, with 3 bases between them. CDR1 is MNHNS and CDR2 is SASEGT in the germline V gene. The CDR3 protein is CASSETNEQFF. The CDR3 DNA sequence: TGTGCCAGCAGTGAAACTAATGAGCAGTTCTTC.

CDR3 nucleotide sequence: TGTGCCAGCAGCTTATACTCGGGTCGCGTGGATACGCAGTATTTT. As protein: CASSLYSGRVDTQYF. This chain links TRBV7-3 with TRBJ2-3; D is undetermined. The CDR3 sequence is 15 residues long. Germline assignment: CDR1 SGHTA and CDR2 FQGTGA. Trimming shortened V by 2 bases and J by 6 bases, and 15 bases separated the two germline ends. Based on the CDR3 plus reference TRBV7-3 and TRBJ2-3, the full variable domain is GAGVSQTPSNKVTEKGKYVELRCDPISGHTALYWYRQSLGQGPEFLIYFQGTGAADDSGLPNDRFFAVRPEGSVSTLKIQRTERGDSAVYLCASSLYSGRVDTQYFGPGTRLTVL.

The chain uses TRBV28 and TRBJ2-3; D perhaps matches TRBD2 (5 bases). The V gene lost 3 bases and the J gene lost 1 base, with 11 bases spanning the gap. Germline V gives CDR1 MDHEN, CDR2 SYDVKM. CDR3 length: 15 residues. The CDR3 DNA reads as TGTGCCAGCAGTTTGTCCGGGAAGGGCACAGATACGCAGTATTTT. It encodes CASSLSGKGTDTQYF.

Written as DNA, the CDR3 is TGTGCCAGCAGCGTGGGTCTAGCGTTCGACAATGAGCAGTTCTTC. This gives the protein CASSVGLAFDNEQFF. This chain connects TRBV9 to TRBJ2-1; maybe TRBD2 (6 bases). There are 15 residues in the CDR3. The V end lost 2 bases, the J end lost 5 bases, and 14 bases lay between the germline ends. Germline values: CDR1 SGDLS, CDR2 YYNGEE.

The chain has TRBV7-9 and TRBJ2-7; TRBD2 is a possible D gene (6 bases). The CDR3 sequence is 15 residues long. Germline CDR1 is SEHNR and CDR2 is FQNEAQ (reference sequence). With 6 bases removed from V and 1 base from J, the gap between germline ends came to 16 bases. CDR3 in DNA: TGTGCCAGCAGTTCTCCTGGTAGCGGATCCTACGAGCAGTACTTC. Protein sequence: CASSSPGSGSYEQYF. Full variable domain (rest looked up from reference TRBV7-9 and TRBJ2-7): DTGVSQNPRHKITKRGQNVTFRCDPISEHNRLYWYRQTLGQGPEFLTYFQNEAQLEKSRLLSDRFSAERPKGSFSTLEIQRTEQGDSAMYLCASSSPGSGSYEQYFGPGTRLTVT.

This chain connects TRBV19 to TRBJ2-7; 10 bases map to TRBD2. The CDR3 has 15 amino acids. The germline CDR1 and CDR2 sequences are LNHDA and SQIVND (reference sequence). The V and J ends lost 0 bases and 2 bases, in that order; junction bases with no gene match: 1. CDR3 DNA sequence: TGTGCCAGTAGTATAGAAGCGGGAGGGACCTACGAGCAGTACTTC. It yields the protein CASSIEAGGTYEQYF.

This clone was detected a few times. This sequence joins TRBV6-5 and TRBJ2-5; possibly TRBD2 for D (6 bases). The germline CDR1 and CDR2 sequences are MNHEY and SVGAGI. V was cut by 3 bases and J by 5 bases, with 16 bases left in between. The CDR3 has 15 residues. The CDR3 region has the DNA TGTGCCAGCAGTTATGGTACTAGCCGCTCGGAGACCCAGTACTTC. Translated, it gives CASSYGTSRSETQYF.

The rearrangement joins TRBV24-1 to TRBJ1-5; 9 bases align to TRBD1. The CDR3 totals 14 residues. The V gene's germline CDR1 is KGHDR and CDR2 SFDVKD. J was trimmed by 3 bases and V by 7 bases; bases with no gene match: 3. The CDR3 here is CATRDRGTNQPQHF. In DNA form, the CDR3 reads TGTGCCACCAGGGACAGGGGAACCAATCAGCCCCAGCATTTT.

This rearrangement joins TRBV11-2 to TRBJ2-1, with TRBD2 matching 11 bases. V was clipped by 0 bases and J by 7 bases; unmatched bases: 11. Germline CDR1 and CDR2: SGHAT and FQNNGV. This CDR3 is built from 18 residues. CDR3 in amino acids: CASSLEPPGLAALNEQFF. The DNA for the CDR3 is TGTGCCAGCAGCTTAGAACCCCCGGGACTAGCGGCTTTGAATGAGCAGTTCTTC.

This clone was recorded a few times. The rearrangement uses TRBV7-2 and TRBJ2-1, with 7 bases identical to TRBD2. With V trimmed by 5 bases and J by 7 bases, 14 bases remained unmatched. The CDR3 runs to 16 residues. Germline V gene lookup returns CDR1 SGHTA and CDR2 FQGNSA. The CDR3 DNA sequence: TGTGCCAGCAGCAGAAGAGCGGGGCTCCTTGATAATGAGCAGTTCTTC. Translating it yields CASSRRAGLLDNEQFF. The full variable domain, rest sourced from reference TRBV7-2 and TRBJ2-1, is GAGVSQSPSNKVTEKGKDVELRCDPISGHTALYWYRQSLGQGLEFLIYFQGNSAPDKSGLPSDRFSAERTGGSVSTLTIQRTQQEDSAVYLCASSRRAGLLDNEQFFGPGTRLTVL.

This clone occurred once. This chain joins TRBV6-4 and TRBJ1-1; weak D call: TRBD1 (5 bases). The V gene's germline CDR1 is MRHNA and CDR2 SNTAGT. CDR3 size: 15 residues. V gave up 6 bases and J gave up 4 bases, with 18 bases separating them. CDR3 coding DNA: TGTGCCAGCAGGCCCAGGGCGGGGTCGGGCACTGAAGCTTTCTTT. Protein sequence: CASRPRAGSGTEAFF.

The rearrangement links TRBV30 to TRBJ1-4, with D maybe TRBD1 (5 bases). This CDR3 comprises 13 residues. Trimming cost V 4 bases and J 4 bases, with 10 bases left between them. From germline, CDR1 is GTSNPN and CDR2 SVGIG (reference sequence). The chain's CDR3 is CAWTQDSNEKLFF. In DNA, the CDR3 is TGTGCCTGGACCCAAGACAGTAATGAAAAACTGTTTTTT.

This chain uses TRBV19 with TRBJ1-5, with no clear D. CDR3 length: 15 residues. Germline V CDR1 and CDR2: LNHDA, SQIVND (reference sequence). The ends were cut back, 3 bases at V and 0 bases at J, with 9 bases in the middle. This chain's CDR3 is CASSILAYSNQPQHF. Written as DNA, the CDR3 is TGTGCCAGTAGTATCTTAGCGTATAGCAATCAGCCCCAGCATTTT.

The chain carries TRBV27 and TRBJ2-7; TRBD2 matches 9 bases. The CDR3 is 14 residues long. The germline V gene has CDR1 MNHEY and CDR2 SMNVEV (reference sequence). Unmatched junction bases numbered 6, after V lost 6 bases and J lost 3 bases. The CDR3 region is CASRVAGVIYEQYF. In DNA, the CDR3 is TGTGCCAGCAGAGTAGCGGGGGTAATCTACGAGCAGTACTTC.

In this sample, this clone turned up once. The V gene is TRBV6-5, the J gene TRBJ1-1; D ambiguous. The CDR3 extends over 14 amino acids. Deletions cut 2 bases from V and 8 bases from J, with 15 bases between. Germline V gives CDR1 MNHEY, CDR2 SVGAGI. CDR3 region: CASSYDRGRAEAFF. CDR3 nucleotide sequence: TGTGCCAGCAGTTACGATCGAGGGCGGGCGGAAGCTTTCTTT.

The V and J genes are TRBV3-1 (or the pseudogene TRBV3-2) and TRBJ1-3; 7 bases align to TRBD1. The length of the CDR3 is 14 residues. The trim removed 5 bases at V and 4 bases at J, leaving 5 bases unmatched. Germline V gene lookup returns CDR1 LGHDT and CDR2 YNNKEL (reference sequence). CDR3: CASSNTGDGNTIYF. CDR3 in DNA: TGTGCCAGCAGCAATACAGGGGACGGAAACACCATATATTTT.